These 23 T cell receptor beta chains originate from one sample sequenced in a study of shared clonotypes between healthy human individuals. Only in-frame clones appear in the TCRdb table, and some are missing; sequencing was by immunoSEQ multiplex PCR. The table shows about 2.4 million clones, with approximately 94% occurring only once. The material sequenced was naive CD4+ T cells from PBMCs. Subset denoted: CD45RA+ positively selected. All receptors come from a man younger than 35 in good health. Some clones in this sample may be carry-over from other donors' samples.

CDR3: CASSRQGFSGNTIYF. The CDR3 DNA is TGTGCCAGCAGCAGACAGGGTTTCTCTGGAAACACCATATATTTT. The J gene is TRBJ1-3, the V gene TRBV6-5, with 7 bases identical to TRBD1. This CDR3 region has 15 residues. V lost 6 bases and J lost 0; bases outside the gene matches: 5. CDR1 is MNHEY, CDR2 SVGAGI, per germline.

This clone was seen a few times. The chain's CDR3 is CAWTPGLTAFF. The CDR3 bases are TGTGCCTGGACCCCGGGACTCACGGCTTTCTTT. The J gene is TRBJ1-1, the V gene TRBV30, with D perhaps TRBD1 (5 bases). CDR1 and CDR2 (germline): GTSNPN, SVGIG (reference sequence). V dropped 4 bases and J dropped 11 bases, with 14 bases sitting between them. The CDR3 is 11 residues long.

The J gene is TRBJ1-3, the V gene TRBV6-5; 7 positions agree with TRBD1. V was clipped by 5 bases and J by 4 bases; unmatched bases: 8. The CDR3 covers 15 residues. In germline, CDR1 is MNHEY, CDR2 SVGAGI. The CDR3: CASSSLQGSGNTIYF. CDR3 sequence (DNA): TGTGCCAGCAGTAGTCTACAGGGGTCCGGAAACACCATATATTTT.

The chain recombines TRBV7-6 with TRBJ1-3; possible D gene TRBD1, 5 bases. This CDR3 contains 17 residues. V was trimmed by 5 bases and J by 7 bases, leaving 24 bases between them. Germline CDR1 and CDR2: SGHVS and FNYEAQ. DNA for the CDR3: TGTGCCAGCAGCCGTGGCGGGGCGCTATCACTTGGGAACACCATATATTTT. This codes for CASSRGGALSLGNTIYF.

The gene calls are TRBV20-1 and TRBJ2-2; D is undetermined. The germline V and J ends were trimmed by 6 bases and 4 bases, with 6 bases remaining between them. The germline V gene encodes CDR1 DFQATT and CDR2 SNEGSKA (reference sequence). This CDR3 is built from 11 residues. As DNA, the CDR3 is TGCAGTGCCTACTCCACCGGGGAGCTGTTTTTT. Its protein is CSAYSTGELFF.

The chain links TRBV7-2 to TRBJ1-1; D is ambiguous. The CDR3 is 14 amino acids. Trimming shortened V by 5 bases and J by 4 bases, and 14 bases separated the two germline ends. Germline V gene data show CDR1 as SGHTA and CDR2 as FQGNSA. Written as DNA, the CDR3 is TGTGCCAGCAGCACCCCGACATCGGCCACTGAAGCTTTCTTT. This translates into CASSTPTSATEAFF.

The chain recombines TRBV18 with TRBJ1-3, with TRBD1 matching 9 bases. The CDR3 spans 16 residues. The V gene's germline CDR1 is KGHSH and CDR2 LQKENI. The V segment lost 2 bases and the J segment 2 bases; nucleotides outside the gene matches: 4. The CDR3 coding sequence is TGTGCCAGCTCACCAAGGGACAGGGCTGCTGGAAACACCATATATTTT. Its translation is CASSPRDRAAGNTIYF.

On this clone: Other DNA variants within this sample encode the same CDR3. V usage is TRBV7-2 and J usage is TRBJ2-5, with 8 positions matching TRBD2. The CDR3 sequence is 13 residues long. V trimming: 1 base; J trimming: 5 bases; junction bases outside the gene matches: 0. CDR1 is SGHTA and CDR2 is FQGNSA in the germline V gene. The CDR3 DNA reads TGTGCCAGCAGCTTAGAGCGGGAGGAGACCCAGTACTTC. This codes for CASSLEREETQYF.

The CDR3 DNA is TGTGCCAGCAGGGGGGTGGGAGCTGAGCAGTTCTTC. The encoded protein is CASRGVGAEQFF. The chain uses TRBV9 and TRBJ2-1; D is perhaps TRBD1 or TRBD2 (5 bases each). This CDR3 spans 12 amino acids. V was pared by 5 bases and J by 9 bases, with 12 bases between. Germline V gene sequence: CDR1 SGDLS, CDR2 YYNGEE.

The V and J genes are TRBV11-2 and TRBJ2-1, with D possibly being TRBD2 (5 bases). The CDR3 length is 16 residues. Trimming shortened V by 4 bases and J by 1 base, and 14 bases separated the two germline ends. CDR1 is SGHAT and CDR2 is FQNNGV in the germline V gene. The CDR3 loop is CASSSSRRVSYNEQFF. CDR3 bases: TGTGCCAGCAGCTCATCCAGGCGGGTTTCCTACAATGAGCAGTTCTTC.

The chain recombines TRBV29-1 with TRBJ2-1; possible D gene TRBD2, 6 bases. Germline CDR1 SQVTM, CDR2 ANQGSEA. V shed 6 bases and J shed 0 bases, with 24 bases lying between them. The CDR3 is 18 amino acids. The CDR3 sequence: CSVCPGLTLGPSYNEQFF. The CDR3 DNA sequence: TGCAGCGTCTGCCCGGGACTCACACTGGGCCCCTCCTACAATGAGCAGTTCTTC.

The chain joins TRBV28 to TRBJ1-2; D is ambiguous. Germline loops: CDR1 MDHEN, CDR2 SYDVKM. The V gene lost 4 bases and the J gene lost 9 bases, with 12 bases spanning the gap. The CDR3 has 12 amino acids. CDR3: CASSSLGRSYTF. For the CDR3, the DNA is TGTGCCAGCAGTTCCCTTGGGCGGAGCTACACCTTC.

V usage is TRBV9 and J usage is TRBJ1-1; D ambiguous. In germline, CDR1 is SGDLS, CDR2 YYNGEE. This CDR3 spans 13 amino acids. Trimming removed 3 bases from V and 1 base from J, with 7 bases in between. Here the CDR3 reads CASSGQSNTEAFF. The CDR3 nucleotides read TGTGCCAGCAGCGGGCAGTCGAACACTGAAGCTTTCTTT.

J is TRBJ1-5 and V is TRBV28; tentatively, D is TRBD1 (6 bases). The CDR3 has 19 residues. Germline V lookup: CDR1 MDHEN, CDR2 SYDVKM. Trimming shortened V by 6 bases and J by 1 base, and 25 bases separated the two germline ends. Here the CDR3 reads CASSTPGGAGVPSNQPQHF. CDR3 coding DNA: TGTGCCAGCAGCACCCCAGGAGGGGCAGGGGTGCCCAGCAATCAGCCCCAGCATTTT.

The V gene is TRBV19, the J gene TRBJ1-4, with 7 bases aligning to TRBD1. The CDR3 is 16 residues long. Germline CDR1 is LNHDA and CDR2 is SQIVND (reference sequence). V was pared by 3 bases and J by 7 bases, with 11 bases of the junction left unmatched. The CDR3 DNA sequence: TGTGCCAGTAGTATCTCCCGCAGGGGGAAAGCTGAAAAACTGTTTTTT. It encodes CASSISRRGKAEKLFF.

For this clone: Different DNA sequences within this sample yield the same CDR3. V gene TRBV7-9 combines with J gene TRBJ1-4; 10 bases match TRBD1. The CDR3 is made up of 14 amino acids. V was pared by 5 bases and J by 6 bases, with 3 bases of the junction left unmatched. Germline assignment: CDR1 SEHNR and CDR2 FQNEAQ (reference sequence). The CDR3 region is CASSRTGGYEKLFF. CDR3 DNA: TGTGCCAGCAGCCGGACAGGGGGTTATGAAAAACTGTTTTTT.

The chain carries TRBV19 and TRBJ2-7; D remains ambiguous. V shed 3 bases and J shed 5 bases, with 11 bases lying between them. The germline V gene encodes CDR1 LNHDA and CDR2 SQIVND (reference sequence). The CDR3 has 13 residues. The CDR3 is CASSIQGFDEQYF. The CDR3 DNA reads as TGTGCCAGTAGTATTCAAGGTTTCGACGAGCAGTACTTC.

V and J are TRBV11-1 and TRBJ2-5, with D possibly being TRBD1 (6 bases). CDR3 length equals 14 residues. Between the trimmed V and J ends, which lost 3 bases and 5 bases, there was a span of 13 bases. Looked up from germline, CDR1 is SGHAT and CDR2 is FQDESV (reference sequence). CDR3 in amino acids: CASSLGAQLETQYF. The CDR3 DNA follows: TGTGCCAGCAGCTTGGGGGCCCAACTGGAGACCCAGTACTTC.

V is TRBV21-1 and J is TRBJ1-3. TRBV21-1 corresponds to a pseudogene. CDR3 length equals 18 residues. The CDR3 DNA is TGTGCCAGCAGCAAAGGACGTGTGGGTCTTCTCTCTGGAAACACCATATATTTT. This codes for CASSKGRVGLLSGNTIYF.

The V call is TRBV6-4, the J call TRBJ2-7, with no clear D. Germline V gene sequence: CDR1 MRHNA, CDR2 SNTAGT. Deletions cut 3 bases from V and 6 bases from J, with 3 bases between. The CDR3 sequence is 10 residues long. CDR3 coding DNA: TGTGCCAGCAGTGAGCGCGAGCAGTACTTC. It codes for CASSEREQYF.

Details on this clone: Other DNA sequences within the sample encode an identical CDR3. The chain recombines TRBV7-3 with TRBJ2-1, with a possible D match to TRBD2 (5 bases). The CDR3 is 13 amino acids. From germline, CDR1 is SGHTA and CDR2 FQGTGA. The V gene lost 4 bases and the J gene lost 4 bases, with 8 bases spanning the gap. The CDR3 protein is CASSSDSYNEQFF. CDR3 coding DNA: TGTGCCAGCAGCTCGGACTCTTACAATGAGCAGTTCTTC.

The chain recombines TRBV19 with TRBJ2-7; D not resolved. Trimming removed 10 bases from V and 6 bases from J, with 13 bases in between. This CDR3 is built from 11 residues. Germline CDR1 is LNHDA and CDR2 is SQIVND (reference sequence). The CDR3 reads CATRSGLEQYF. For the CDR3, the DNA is TGTGCCACCAGATCTGGCCTCGAGCAGTACTTC.

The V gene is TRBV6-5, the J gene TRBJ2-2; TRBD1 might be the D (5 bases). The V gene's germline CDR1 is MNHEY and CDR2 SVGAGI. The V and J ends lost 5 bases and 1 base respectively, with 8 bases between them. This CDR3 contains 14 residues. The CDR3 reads CASSPQGNTGELFF. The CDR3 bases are TGTGCCAGCAGTCCTCAGGGGAACACCGGGGAGCTGTTTTTT.